These 5 T cell receptor beta chains were all obtained from the same sample, sequenced in a study of regulatory T cells in long-lasting Graves disease. Specified time point: persistent/refractory GD, antithyroid drugs over 5 years with positive TRAb. PBMCs provided the RNA from which the TCR library was made. Libraries of TCR beta came from iRepertoire HTBI primers plus Arm-PCR of CDR3 regions. TCRdb used MiXCR to reprocess the multiplex PCR reads, holding one entry per CDR3 protein. In the table there are 310,000 or so distinct CDR3 sequences, around a fifth of which are singletons. The input for sequencing was peripheral blood mononuclear cells (PBMCs), taken when the disease was refractory, from a patient treated with antithyroid drugs. The origin of the receptors is a female donor with Graves disease.

This clonotype was observed many times. J is TRBJ1-6 and V is TRBV12-3 or TRBV12-4; 9 positions agree with TRBD1. Trimming took 7 bases from V and 8 from J; bases not matched to a gene: 6. This CDR3 comprises 14 residues. CDR3 nucleotide sequence: TGTGCCAGCACGGGACAGGGTATGGATTCACCCCTCCACTTT. Translation gives CASTGQGMDSPLHF.

This clonotype was recorded a few times. The chain recombines TRBV12-3 or TRBV12-4 with TRBJ2-7; 12 positions agree with TRBD1. V lost 6 bases to trimming and J lost 4 bases; unmatched junction nucleotides: 4. The CDR3 is 14 residues long. CDR3 sequence (DNA): TGTGCCAGCAGCCGGGACAGGGGGCGTTACGAGCAGTACTTC. Translating it yields CASSRDRGRYEQYF.

This clonotype was counted a few times. V gene TRBV5-6 combines with J gene TRBJ1-1, with D possibly TRBD1 on 5 matching bases. This CDR3 has 14 amino acids. Germline CDR1 and CDR2: SGHDT and YYEEEE. The germline V and J ends were trimmed by 4 bases and 4 bases, with 14 bases remaining between them. The DNA of the CDR3 is TGTGCCAGCAGCCCTAGGGGCTTCTTCACTGAAGCTTTCTTT. Translated: CASSPRGFFTEAFF.

This clonotype was recorded at least ten times. The rearrangement joins TRBV2 to TRBJ2-7; 10 nucleotides match TRBD2. CDR1 and CDR2 from the germline V gene are SNHLY and FYNNEI. The length of the CDR3 is 14 residues. V dropped 7 bases and J dropped 4; count of bases not matched to a gene: 7. The CDR3 region is CASKKAGGQYEQYF. The CDR3, as DNA: TGTGCCAGCAAAAAAGCGGGAGGGCAGTACGAGCAGTACTTC. Drawing the rest from reference TRBV2 and TRBJ2-7, the complete variable domain is EPEVTQTPSHQVTQMGQEVILRCVPISNHLYFYWYRQILGQKVEFLVSFYNNEISEKSEIFDDQFSVERPDGSNFTLKIRSTKLEDSAMYFCASKKAGGQYEQYFGPGTRLTVT.

This clonotype was found many times. Here the CDR3 DNA reads TGTGCCAGCAGCTTAATGGGGAGCACCGGGGAGCTGTTTTTT. Translating gives CASSLMGSTGELFF. V gene TRBV7-9 combines with J gene TRBJ2-2, with D perhaps matching TRBD2 (5 bases). The germline V gene has CDR1 SEHNR and CDR2 FQNEAQ (reference sequence). V was pared by 2 bases and J by 4 bases, with 8 bases between. CDR3 size: 14 residues. The whole variable domain, filled in from reference TRBV7-9 and TRBJ2-2, reads DTGVSQNPRHKITKRGQNVTFRCDPISEHNRLYWYRQTLGQGPEFLTYFQNEAQLEKSRLLSDRFSAERPKGSFSTLEIQRTEQGDSAMYLCASSLMGSTGELFFGEGSRLTVL.